This is a list of T cell receptor beta chains from one sample in a study of T cell repertoires in cytomegalovirus infection. Using its own MiXCR run on the reads, TCRdb lists one record per CDR3 protein. The sample consists of hundreds of thousands of distinct CDR3 sequences, over 20% of them appearing once. The sample comprised CD8+ T cells from PBMCs. The source is a human donor in good health (CMV status not recorded). Some clones in this sample may be carry-over from other donors' samples. Each CDR3 is given with its conserved first and last residue. A D gene is named only where the DNA matches it firmly. Part of the rows lack a size; the others show once, few, many or a class for expanded clones.

TRBJ2-3,TRBV9,-,-,TGTGCCAGCAGCCCTAGTTTCTCAGATACGCAGTATTTT,CASSPSFSDTQYF
TRBJ1-4,TRBV6-5,-,-,TGTGCCAGCAGGAGTTACGAACCCGGCCAGGTGAAGTTTCGGGAAAAACTGTTTTTT,CASRSYEPGQVKFREKLFF
TRBJ2-1,TRBV11-1,-,-,TGTGCCAGCAGCTTAGCCCCTCCAGTAGGGAGCTCCTACAATGAGCAGTTCTTC,CASSLAPPVGSSYNEQFF
TRBJ1-3,TRBV28,-,few,TGTGCCAGCAGTTTATCGCCCCCCGGAAACACCATATATTTT,CASSLSPPGNTIYF
TRBJ2-2,TRBV19,-,-,TGTGCCAGTATTAAGGTTGTTGGAACCGGGGAGCTGTTTTTT,CASIKVVGTGELFF
TRBJ2-1,TRBV27,TRBD2,-,TGTGCCAGCAGCCCGGGACTAGCTTATCTTAGTGAGCAGTTCTTC,CASSPGLAYLSEQFF
TRBJ2-1,TRBV5-1,-,-,TGCGCCAGCAGCTTGGACAACAATGAGCAGTTCTTC,CASSLDNNEQFF
TRBJ2-5,TRBV7-2,TRBD2,many,TGTGCCAGCAGCTTAAGCGGGGGGGAAGAGACCCAGTACTTC,CASSLSGGEETQYF
TRBJ1-5,TRBV19,-,few,TGTGCCAGTAGAGCCCCGGGTTCGGATCAGCCCCAGCATTTT,CASRAPGSDQPQHF
TRBJ2-1,TRBV7-9,-,few,TGTGCCAGCAGCCTCCCGGAGAACAATGAGCAGTTCTTC,CASSLPENNEQFF
TRBJ2-1,TRBV14,TRBD1,-,TGTGCCAGCAGCCTTAGGACAGGGACATACAATGAGCAGTTCTTC,CASSLRTGTYNEQFF
TRBJ1-1,TRBV2,-,few,TGTGCCAGCAGTGAAGGGAGTCGGGTCGGGCTAGAAGCTTTCTTT,CASSEGSRVGLEAFF
TRBJ1-1,TRBV7-9,-,few,TGTGCCCTCGGATGGGCTGAAGCTTTCTTT,CALGWAEAFF
TRBJ2-1,TRBV19,TRBD2,-,TGTGCCAGTAGTATGTCGGTCGCGGCGGGGGGGTGGAATGAGCAGTTCTTC,CASSMSVAAGGWNEQFF
TRBJ1-3,TRBV4-1,-,-,TGCGCCAGCAGCCCCTATAATTCTGGAAACACCATATATTTT,CASSPYNSGNTIYF
TRBJ2-5,TRBV5-6,TRBD1,few,TGTGCCAGCAGCTCAGGACAGGGGGTTTGGGAGACCCAGTACTTC,CASSSGQGVWETQYF
TRBJ1-1,TRBV7-9,-,-,TGTGCCAGCAGCACCGGACAAGCTCACACTGAAGCTTTCTTT,CASSTGQAHTEAFF
TRBJ2-1,TRBV29-1,TRBD2,-,TGCAGCGTTGAAGGGACTAGCGGGGGAGTATACAATGAGCAGTTCTTC,CSVEGTSGGVYNEQFF
TRBJ2-7,TRBV15,-,few,TGTGCCACCAGCAGAGCTACCGGGACCGACTCCTACGAGCAGTACTTC,CATSRATGTDSYEQYF
TRBJ1-3,TRBV29-1,-,few,TGCAGCGTTGATAAAGGAGGGTATTCTGGAAACACCATATATTTT,CSVDKGGYSGNTIYF
TRBJ2-2,TRBV7-9,-,few,TGTGCCAGCAGCCAAGACAGGTCTCAACTCTCGGCCGGGGAGCTGTTTTTT,CASSQDRSQLSAGELFF
TRBJ1-1,TRBV11-2,-,few,TGTGCCAGCAGCTCGTCGTTCAGTAACACTGAAGCTTTCTTT,CASSSSFSNTEAFF
TRBJ1-1,TRBV9,-,few,TGTGCCAGCAGCGGGGGCCTCCATAACATGAACACTGAAGCTTTCTTT,CASSGGLHNMNTEAFF
TRBJ1-2,TRBV12-5,-,-,TGTGCTAGTAGTTTTTACGGGGGCGCAGTTGGCTACACCTTC,CASSFYGGAVGYTF
TRBJ2-5,TRBV28,-,-,TGTGCCAGCAGTTTAATATTAGGGTTGGAGACCCAGTACTTC,CASSLILGLETQYF
TRBJ1-2,TRBV9,-,-,TGTGCCAGCAGCGGTGGCCTTGAGACGGGAGGCTACACCTTC,CASSGGLETGGYTF
TRBJ1-1,TRBV5-1,-,-,TGCGCCAGCAGCCTAAACACGGTCACTGAAGCTTTCTTT,CASSLNTVTEAFF
TRBJ2-1,TRBV6-1,-,many,TGTGCCAGCACCGCTGACAGGAATGAGCAGTTCTTC,CASTADRNEQFF
TRBJ2-3,TRBV6-6,TRBD2,few,TGTGCCAGTATAGCGGGTTCTAGCACAGATACGCAGTATTTT,CASIAGSSTDTQYF
TRBJ1-5,TRBV15,TRBD1,-,TGTGCCACCAGCAGAGATCGTCCAGGGGGACTACCCCAGCATTTT,CATSRDRPGGLPQHF
TRBJ1-4,TRBV20-1,-,few,TGCAGTGCTAGAGTGTTTGAAAAACTGTTTTTT,CSARVFEKLFF
TRBJ1-1,TRBV20-1,-,-,TGCAGTGCTAGAGTAACAGAGCTTTGGTGGACTGAAGCTTTCTTT,CSARVTELWWTEAFF
TRBJ2-7,TRBV24-1,TRBD1,few,TGTGCCACCAGTGATTCCCGGGACAGCACCTACGAGCAGTACTTC,CATSDSRDSTYEQYF
TRBJ1-2,TRBV7-9,TRBD1,many,TGTGCCAGCAGCTTAGGCGGGACAGAAGGTGGCTACACCTTC,CASSLGGTEGGYTF
TRBJ1-2,TRBV12-3/TRBV12-4,-,-,TGTGCCACCTCGGACTCCTTCTATGGCTACACCTTC,CATSDSFYGYTF
TRBJ1-3,TRBV2,-,-,TGTGCCAGCGCCCCGCTCCCCGGGATCTCTGGAAACACCATATATTTT,CASAPLPGISGNTIYF
TRBJ1-1,TRBV12-5,-,few,TGTGCTAGTGGTTTGGTCGGGATCCCGGAAGCTTTCTTT,CASGLVGIPEAFF
TRBJ2-7,TRBV7-9,-,-,TGTGCCAGCGGCTCCCTCAGCGACGAGCAGTACTTC,CASGSLSDEQYF
TRBJ2-7,TRBV27,-,many,TGTGCCAGCAGTTTATCCCGGGGGCGCCTCACCTACGAGCAGTACTTC,CASSLSRGRLTYEQYF
TRBJ1-2,TRBV7-2,-,many,TGTGCCAGCAGCTTAGAGGGGAGCTTTTTAGCTAACTATGGCTACACCTTC,CASSLEGSFLANYGYTF
TRBJ1-2,TRBV19,TRBD1,few,TGTGCCAGTAGTACTACGGGACAGGGGGCTAGTGGCTACACCTTC,CASSTTGQGASGYTF